The 19 T cell receptor beta chains below come from one sample, sequenced in a study of lymphopenia after photon versus proton radiotherapy. Profiling relied on immunoSEQ multiplex PCR, and the TCRdb table lists in-frame clones only, not all of them. The table has roughly 49,000 clones, more than 85% seen once; the top ten hold more than 15%. The starting material was peripheral blood, obtained from a patient treated with photon-based radiotherapy. The receptor source for this set is a woman aged 40 to 50 with cholangiocarcinoma.

The chain uses TRBV6-1 and TRBJ1-2, with 8 bases aligning to TRBD1. From germline, CDR1 is MNHNS and CDR2 SASEGT. The CDR3 sequence is 14 residues long. Trimming removed 0 bases from V and 8 bases from J; junction bases left unmatched: 5. DNA for the CDR3: TGTGCCAGCAGTGAAGCGCGGACAGGGCTAGGCTACACCTTC. Protein product: CASSEARTGLGYTF.

V gene TRBV7-9 combines with J gene TRBJ1-1; the D gene is possibly TRBD1 (5 bases). Trimming took 2 bases from V and 7 from J, leaving 11 bases between them. The CDR3 contains 13 residues. CDR1 SEHNR and CDR2 FQNEAQ come from the germline V gene (reference sequence). This chain's CDR3 is CASSLMTDNEAFF. The CDR3 DNA follows: TGTGCCAGCAGCTTAATGACGGACAATGAAGCTTTCTTT.

CDR3 residues: CASSQVLSASGSFHEQYF. The CDR3 nucleotides read TGTGCCAGCAGCCAAGTACTATCGGCTAGCGGGAGCTTCCACGAGCAGTACTTC. The chain recombines TRBV14 with TRBJ2-7, with 10 bases fitting TRBD2. This CDR3 comprises 18 residues. Germline V CDR1 and CDR2: SGHDN, FVKESK. The V gene end was trimmed by 1 base and the J gene end by 5 bases; junction bases not matched to a gene: 14.

The V gene is TRBV11-3, the J gene TRBJ1-1, with 8 bases that match TRBD1. V lost 5 bases, J lost 6 bases, and 11 bases stayed unmatched. The CDR3 is made up of 15 amino acids. Germline values: CDR1 SGHNT, CDR2 YENEEA. This chain's CDR3 is CASSAASGGIAEAFF. CDR3 sequence (DNA): TGTGCCAGCAGCGCCGCTTCAGGGGGCATCGCTGAAGCTTTCTTT.

This chain connects TRBV5-6 to TRBJ2-7; 14 bases are shared with TRBD2. Germline trimming cut 3 bases from V and 0 bases from J; bases unmatched to any gene: 5. Germline loops: CDR1 SGHDT, CDR2 YYEEEE. The CDR3 is 17 amino acids. The CDR3 sequence: CASSSGLAGVYSYEQYF. In DNA, the CDR3 is TGTGCCAGCAGCTCGGGACTAGCGGGGGTCTACTCCTACGAGCAGTACTTC.

The chain carries TRBV30 and TRBJ2-7; no firm D call. The germline V gene has CDR1 GTSNPN and CDR2 SVGIG (reference sequence). The length of the CDR3 is 15 residues. Trimming removed 3 bases at V and 0 bases at J, with 15 bases between. As DNA, the CDR3 is TGTGCCTGGAGCGTAAGCAGGATTCCCTCCTACGAGCAGTACTTC. Its translation: CAWSVSRIPSYEQYF.

The CDR3: CASSSSRGRSTGELFF. The CDR3 coding sequence is TGCGCCAGCAGCTCATCCAGGGGGCGCAGCACCGGGGAGCTGTTTTTT. The V gene is TRBV5-1, the J gene TRBJ2-2, with 8 bases fitting TRBD1. CDR1 SGHRS and CDR2 YFSETQ come from the germline V gene. The CDR3 has 16 residues. The J segment lost 4 bases and the V segment lost 3 bases, leaving 8 bases of the junction unmatched.

This chain joins TRBV30 and TRBJ2-7, with 7 bases lining up with TRBD1. The V gene end was trimmed by 3 bases and the J gene end by 2 bases; junction bases not matched to a gene: 7. The CDR3 covers 14 residues. From germline, CDR1 is GTSNPN and CDR2 SVGIG (reference sequence). CDR3 sequence (DNA): TGTGCCTGGAGCCCCGGACAGGTAGCCTACGAGCAGTACTTC. Its protein is CAWSPGQVAYEQYF.

The gene calls are TRBV6-5 and TRBJ2-3; D ambiguous. V shed 10 bases and J shed 2 bases, with 7 bases lying between them. Germline assignment: CDR1 MNHEY and CDR2 SVGAGI. The CDR3 has 11 residues. The chain's CDR3 is CATLNTDTQYF. DNA for the CDR3: TGTGCCACACTCAACACAGATACGCAGTATTTT.

The DNA of the CDR3 is TGTGCCAGCAGTGAAAAGCCAGGCTATGGCTACACCTTC. It encodes CASSEKPGYGYTF. V gene TRBV6-1 combines with J gene TRBJ1-2; no clear D gene. Germline loops: CDR1 MNHNS, CDR2 SASEGT. This CDR3 has 13 amino acids. The V gene lost 2 bases and the J gene lost 4 bases, with 8 bases spanning the gap.

The rearrangement links TRBV7-2 to TRBJ2-7; D possibly corresponds to TRBD1 (6 bases). There are 13 residues in the CDR3. Germline V gene lookup returns CDR1 SGHTA and CDR2 FQGNSA. Between the trimmed V and J ends, which lost 5 bases and 6 bases, there was a span of 14 bases. CDR3 nucleotides: TGTGCCAGCAGCCAGGGACATTCTTTCGAGCAGTACTTC. Encoded protein: CASSQGHSFEQYF.

This clone was observed a single time. The V call is TRBV28, the J call TRBJ2-5, with a tentative D call TRBD2 (6 bases). Germline V lookup: CDR1 MDHEN, CDR2 SYDVKM. Trimming stripped 8 bases from V and 5 bases from J, with 18 bases between. The CDR3 runs 14 residues. The CDR3 region is CASPGGRLVETQYF. In DNA form, the CDR3 reads TGTGCCAGCCCCGGGGGAAGGTTGGTCGAGACCCAGTACTTC.

The chain joins TRBV6-1 to TRBJ2-7, with TRBD1 matching over 9 bases. The CDR3 has 14 residues. Germline values: CDR1 MNHNS, CDR2 SASEGT. The V gene end was trimmed by 6 bases and the J gene end by 2 bases; junction bases not matched to a gene: 5. CDR3 nucleotide sequence: TGTGCCAGCAGAGACAGGGGGAAAGCCTACGAGCAGTACTTC. Amino acid sequence: CASRDRGKAYEQYF.

This sequence joins TRBV6-1 and TRBJ2-7; 7 bases are a match to TRBD2. The CDR3 loop spans 14 amino acids. Germline CDR1 MNHNS, CDR2 SASEGT. The ends lost 2 bases at V and 8 bases at J; junction bases unmatched: 9. CDR3 nucleotides: TGTGCCAGCAGTGAAAACGGGGGGATCGGAAAGCAGTACTTC. Protein product: CASSENGGIGKQYF.

As regards this clone: This specimen includes other DNA sequences encoding the same CDR3. The V and J genes are TRBV10-2 and TRBJ2-7; D is uncertain. Germline V CDR1 and CDR2: WSHSY, SAAADI. The CDR3 contains 11 residues. Trimming shortened V by 0 bases and J by 4 bases, and 1 base separated the two germline ends. For the CDR3, the DNA is TGCGCCAGCAGTGAGTCTTACGAGCAGTACTTC. Residues: CASSESYEQYF.

The chain combines TRBV9 with TRBJ1-3; 10 positions agree with TRBD1. J lost 6 bases, V lost 3 bases, and 6 bases had no gene match. Germline CDR1 and CDR2: SGDLS and YYNGEE. The CDR3 length is 15 residues. The CDR3 sequence is CASSALGTGENTIYF. As DNA, the CDR3 is TGTGCCAGCAGCGCACTCGGGACAGGGGAAAACACCATATATTTT.

This chain links TRBV19 with TRBJ2-5; tentative D call: TRBD1 (5 bases). The length of the CDR3 is 13 residues. V dropped 5 bases and J dropped 2 bases, with 9 bases sitting between them. CDR1 and CDR2 from the germline V gene are LNHDA and SQIVND (reference sequence). The CDR3 protein is CASSPGWQETQYF. In DNA form, the CDR3 reads TGTGCCAGTAGTCCAGGGTGGCAAGAGACCCAGTACTTC.

This clone was detected a few times. The chain is built from TRBV19 and TRBJ1-3, with 8 bases that match TRBD1. Germline V gene sequence: CDR1 LNHDA, CDR2 SQIVND (reference sequence). After removal of 6 bases from V and 5 bases from J, the junction contained 12 bases not matched to a gene. The CDR3 is 16 amino acids. CDR3 nucleotide sequence: TGTGCCAGTAGCAGAGACAGGGGCGCGCTCCGAAACACCATATATTTT. This codes for CASSRDRGALRNTIYF.

The chain combines TRBV6-1 with TRBJ2-7, with 11 positions matching TRBD1. The CDR3 length is 14 residues. Germline CDR1 MNHNS, CDR2 SASEGT. Unmatched junction bases numbered 4, after V lost 3 bases and J lost 6 bases. CDR3: CASSDLGQGVEQYF. The CDR3 nucleotides are TGTGCCAGCAGTGACCTGGGACAGGGGGTCGAGCAGTACTTC.